This T cell receptor beta chain was found in a study of blood T cells in healthy people across ages. Study-wide results and limits: Percentage of naive T cells showed a strong correlation with TCR beta diversity. Donor CMV status was unknown, possibly confounding expanded clonotype changes. Age advanced and TCR beta diversity per million T cells fell, roughly linearly.

This clonotype was seen more than once but under ten times. Its specificity is unknown. From germline, CDR1 is MNHEY and CDR2 SVGEGT. The CDR3 spans 16 residues. V lost 0 bases, J lost 4 bases, and 6 bases stayed unmatched. Together with a sample-barcoded 5' primer, a J-beta primer mix was included in a second PCR lasting about 7 to 12 cycles. Carrying 12 random nucleotides, a template-switch adaptor labeled each individual cDNA molecule. TCRdb independently ran MiXCR on the 5' RACE reads; one entry per CDR3 protein. The data show 850,000 to 1,000,000 distinct CDR3 sequences, about 51% seen once. This sequence joins TRBV6-2 or TRBV6-3 and TRBJ2-5, with 9 bases lining up with TRBD2. Sequencing was performed on blood. The clonotype comes from an older woman in good health. CDR3 DNA sequence: TGTGCCAGCAGTTACTCGCTAGCGGGATCGAGAGAGACCCAGTACTTC. Amino acids: CASSYSLAGSRETQYF.